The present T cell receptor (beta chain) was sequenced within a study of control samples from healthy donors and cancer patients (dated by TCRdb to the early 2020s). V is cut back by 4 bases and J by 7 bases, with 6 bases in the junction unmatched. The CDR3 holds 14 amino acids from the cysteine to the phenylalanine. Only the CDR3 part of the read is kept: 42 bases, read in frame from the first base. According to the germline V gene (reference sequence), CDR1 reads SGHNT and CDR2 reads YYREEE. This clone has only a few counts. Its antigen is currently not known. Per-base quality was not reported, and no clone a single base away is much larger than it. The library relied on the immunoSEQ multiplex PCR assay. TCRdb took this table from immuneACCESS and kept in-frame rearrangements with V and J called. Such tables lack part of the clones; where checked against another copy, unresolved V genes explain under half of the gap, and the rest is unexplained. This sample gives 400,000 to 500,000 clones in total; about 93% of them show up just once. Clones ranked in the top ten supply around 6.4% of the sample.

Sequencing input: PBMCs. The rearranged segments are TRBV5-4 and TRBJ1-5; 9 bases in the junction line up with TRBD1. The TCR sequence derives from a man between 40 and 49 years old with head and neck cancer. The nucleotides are TGTGCCAGCAGCCTACAGGGGGCTCGGCAGCCCCAGCATTTT. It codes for CASSLQGARQPQHF.